The present TCR beta chain was sequenced within a study of esophageal squamous cell carcinoma under preoperative chemotherapy. The overall study: Both tumor-infiltrating lymphocytes and peripheral blood T cells were profiled. Study outcomes and limitations: Abundant clones tended to shrink rather than expand after paclitaxel-nedaplatin. Tumor-infiltrating lymphocytes showed no significant post-chemotherapy TCR diversity increase, unlike peripheral T cells.

A single record per CDR3 protein comes from TCRdb applying MiXCR to the PCR reads. The sample consists of about 12,000 distinct CDR3 sequences, around half of them appearing once. Time point indicated: before preoperative PTX-NDP chemotherapy. Preoperative chemotherapy with paclitaxel-nedaplatin was given to patients before surgery. Regarding this clonotype: Its matching antigen is unknown.

The sequence came from a human donor with esophageal squamous cell carcinoma. The donor label of this sample is uncertain. Sample collection was performed from a patient given preoperative chemotherapy.

The CDR3 reads CASSPIPGGAGDIQYF. CDR3 bases: TGCGCCAGCAGCCCCATTCCAGGGGGCGCAGGAGACATTCAGTACTTC. The J gene is TRBJ2-4, the V gene TRBV4-1; TRBD1 agrees at 8 bases. Germline-derived CDR1 and CDR2 are MGHRA and YSYEKL. V lost 4 bases and J lost 8; bases outside the gene matches: 13. The length of the CDR3 is 16 residues.